The rows below give T cell receptor beta chains drawn from one sample of a study of CD8+ T cells in alopecia areata. Assay used: immunoSEQ multiplex PCR; TCRdb lists only in-frame clones, some missing. The sample holds around 140,000 clones, roughly three fifths seen once. The sample here was CD4+ T cells sorted from blood, taken at week 0. The source is a human donor with alopecia areata. The CDR3 runs from the conserved cysteine through the conserved F or W. The order of the fields is J gene, D gene, V gene, clone size, CDR3 DNA, CDR3 protein. A D gene is named only where the DNA matches it firmly. Not all rows give a size; the values are once, few, many and, for expanded clones, a class.

TRBJ1-4 - TRBV30 - TGTGCCTGGACGGGAGACCGAGAAAAACTGTTTTTT CAWTGDREKLFF
TRBJ2-3 TRBD2 TRBV5-1 once TGCGCCAGCAGCCAGGGACTAGCGGGGGGGCCTGCAGATACGCAGTATTTT CASSQGLAGGPADTQYF
TRBJ1-4 TRBD1 TRBV30 once TGTGCCTGGAAACAGGGGGTATGGGAAAAACTGTTTTTT CAWKQGVWEKLFF
TRBJ2-6 TRBD1 TRBV29-1 - TGCAGCGTTGCTCGGGACAGTCGCTCTGGGGCCAACGTCCTGACTTTC CSVARDSRSGANVLTF
TRBJ2-7 TRBD2 TRBV18 - TGTGCCAGCTCGCCTGGACTAGCGGCCTCCTACGAGCAGTACTTC CASSPGLAASYEQYF
TRBJ2-5 - TRBV7-9 - TGTGCCAGCAGCTTATCAGGGGAGGAGACCCAGTACTTC CASSLSGEETQYF
TRBJ2-5 - TRBV4-2 - TGTGCCAGCAGCCCCACGGACCCTCAAGAGACCCAGTACTTC CASSPTDPQETQYF
TRBJ2-7 TRBD1 TRBV5-1 - TGCGCCAGCAGCTTGGCAGGACAGCTCACAGGGGCCTACGAGCAGTACTTC CASSLAGQLTGAYEQYF
TRBJ2-7 TRBD1 TRBV7-2 - TGTGCCAGCAGTTCTAACAGGGGGCTCCGGGGCGAGCAGTACTTC CASSSNRGLRGEQYF
TRBJ1-6 - TRBV9 - TGTGCCAGCAGCGTCGAGCAGAGGAGCTCCTATAATTCACCCCTCCACTTT CASSVEQRSSYNSPLHF
TRBJ1-5 - TRBV7-8 - TGTGCCAGCAGCTTAGGGGGGGCGAGGGGCAATCAGCCCCAGCATTTT CASSLGGARGNQPQHF
TRBJ2-1 TRBD2 TRBV6-5 few TGTGCCAGCAGCTCAGCGGGGAACTCCTACAATGAGCAGTTCTTC CASSSAGNSYNEQFF
TRBJ1-2 - TRBV4-1 - TGCGCCAGCAGCCAAGATTGGGACCGATTCTATGGCTACACCTTC CASSQDWDRFYGYTF
TRBJ1-1 - TRBV29-1 - TGCAGCGTCGCAGGGGCGGACACTGAAGCTTTCTTT CSVAGADTEAFF
TRBJ2-5 - TRBV7-9 - TGTGCCAGCAGCTTCAACCCCCGGGAGACCCAGTACTTC CASSFNPRETQYF
TRBJ2-1 - TRBV23-1 - TGCGCCAGCAGTCAATGGGGGGGCAGAAACAATGAGCAGTTCTTC CASSQWGGRNNEQFF
TRBJ2-7 - TRBV12-5 - TGTGCTAGTGGTTTGGAGGTTACCTACGAGCAGTACTTC CASGLEVTYEQYF
TRBJ2-1 - TRBV9 - TGTGCCAGCAGCGTAGCGGTAGGGTCCTACAATGAGCAGTTCTTC CASSVAVGSYNEQFF
TRBJ2-5 - TRBV18 - TGTGCCAGCTCACCACCGTCGCGGGTCCAAGAGACCCAGTACTTC CASSPPSRVQETQYF
TRBJ2-5 - TRBV7-2 - TGTGCCAGCAGCCTACAGGGTAGCCAAGAGACCCAGTACTTC CASSLQGSQETQYF
TRBJ2-5 TRBD2 TRBV29-1 - TGCAGCGTTGTGCCAGCGGGGGACTATGCCAAGGGGACCCAGTACTTC CSVVPAGDYAKGTQYF
TRBJ2-3 - TRBV5-6 few TGTGCCAGCAGCTTGTCGCGGGTTTTCAGCACAGATACGCAGTATTTT CASSLSRVFSTDTQYF
TRBJ2-7 TRBD1 TRBV6-5 - TGTGCCAGCAGTTACTCGGGACAGGGCATAACCTACGAGCAGTACTTC CASSYSGQGITYEQYF
TRBJ2-3 - TRBV4-1 - TGCGCCAGCAGCCAGCTACCAGGACTGGAGGCGGAGTATTTT CASSQLPGLEAEYF
TRBJ2-5 - TRBV6-1 - TGTGCCAGCCGGGCCACCAACCACCAAGAGACCCAGTACTTC CASRATNHQETQYF
TRBJ1-4 - TRBV30 - TGTGCCTGGAGAACAACTAATGAAAAACTGTTTTTT CAWRTTNEKLFF
TRBJ1-5 - TRBV9 - TGTGCCAGCAGCGCATCAGATAGCAATCAGCCCCAGCATTTT CASSASDSNQPQHF
TRBJ2-5 TRBD2 TRBV7-2 - TGTGCCAGCAGCTTAGAACTAGCGTACCTTCAAGAGACCCAGTACTTC CASSLELAYLQETQYF
TRBJ1-1 - TRBV7-2 - TGTGCCAGCAGCCCCAGGGTGAACACTGAAGCTTTCTTT CASSPRVNTEAFF
TRBJ1-3 - TRBV7-2 - TGTGCCAGCAGCGAACAGGGCTCTGGAAACACCATATATTTT CASSEQGSGNTIYF
TRBJ2-5 TRBD1 TRBV2 - TGTGCCAGCAGTGAAGAGGGACAGGGGCGAGAGACCCAGTACTTC CASSEEGQGRETQYF
TRBJ1-1 - TRBV30 - TGTGCCCAACGGGACACTCCGATGAACACTGAAGCTTTCTTT CAQRDTPMNTEAFF
TRBJ2-1 TRBD2 TRBV19 - TGTGCCAGTAGTATAGGAGGGCGCGGGGGCTACAATGAGCAGTTCTTC CASSIGGRGGYNEQFF
TRBJ2-7 - TRBV4-2 - TGTGCCAGCAGCCAAGAGCTGGTTGGCGGCGATGCCTACGAGCAGTACTTC CASSQELVGGDAYEQYF
TRBJ2-7 - TRBV18 - TGTGCCAGCTCACCCGAGACCCCGAGCTACGAGCAGTACTTC CASSPETPSYEQYF
TRBJ2-5 - TRBV6-7 - TGTGCCAGCAGTTACTCTCCGGGACCTCAAGAGACCCAGTACTTC CASSYSPGPQETQYF
TRBJ1-2 - TRBV29-1 - TGCAGCGTTGTACAGGGTTTAGGTGGCTACACCTTC CSVVQGLGGYTF
TRBJ1-4 - TRBV5-1 - TGCGCCAGCAGCTCGGACGGGGAAAAACTGTTTTTT CASSSDGEKLFF